This passage covers 32 T cell receptor beta chains from one sample sequenced in a study of T cell responses to AZD1222 COVID-19 vaccine. Data came from immunoSEQ multiplex PCR; TCRdb stores just in-frame clones and leaves some out. The sample consists of some 110,000 clones, about 91% of them appearing once. The material sequenced was peripheral blood, taken 28 days after the second AZD1222 dose. These receptors were taken from an adult who received the AZD1222 COVID-19 vaccine.

The genes are TRBV25-1 and TRBJ1-1; D perhaps matches TRBD1 (5 bases). The CDR3 runs to 16 residues. The V end lost 8 bases, the J end lost 1 base, and 20 bases lay between the germline ends. Germline V gives CDR1 MGHDK, CDR2 SYGVNS. CDR3 residues: CASRGKGRRGNTEAFF. For the CDR3, the DNA is TGTGCCAGCCGGGGGAAGGGGAGGAGGGGGAACACTGAAGCTTTCTTT.

The chain uses TRBV28 and TRBJ1-6; 7 bases map to TRBD1. The CDR3 has 14 amino acids. With 7 bases clipped from V and 6 bases from J, the junction kept 6 bases outside the gene matches. CDR1 and CDR2 from the germline V gene are MDHEN and SYDVKM. The CDR3 protein is CASIRGGLNSPLHF. The DNA of the CDR3 is TGTGCCAGCATCAGGGGGGGGCTTAATTCACCCCTCCACTTT.

The chain combines TRBV6-1 with TRBJ1-1; possible D gene TRBD1, 5 bases. This CDR3 spans 14 amino acids. Germline lookup yields CDR1 MNHNS and CDR2 SASEGT. The V gene lost 0 bases and the J gene lost 1 base, with 6 bases spanning the gap. CDR3 coding DNA: TGTGCCAGCAGTGAAGCGAGGGGGAACACTGAAGCTTTCTTT. Protein product: CASSEARGNTEAFF.

J is TRBJ1-4 and V is TRBV7-9; 7 nucleotides match TRBD1. Germline assignment: CDR1 SEHNR and CDR2 FQNEAQ (reference sequence). V lost 5 bases, J lost 8 bases, and 8 bases stayed unmatched. The CDR3 has 14 amino acids. CDR3 protein: CASSLRQGREKLFF. The CDR3 DNA reads as TGTGCCAGCAGCCTAAGACAGGGACGCGAAAAACTGTTTTTT.

The genes are TRBV28 and TRBJ1-5; D is perhaps TRBD1 (5 bases). CDR1 MDHEN and CDR2 SYDVKM come from the germline V gene. Trimming took off 8 bases at V and 6 bases at J, with 17 bases between the two ends. The CDR3 spans 14 residues. The CDR3: CASEAAGFIQPQHF. The DNA of the CDR3 is TGTGCCAGCGAGGCGGCAGGGTTCATTCAGCCCCAGCATTTT.

This clone was seen a single time. This chain links TRBV7-3 with TRBJ2-1, with D unclear. Germline V gene data show CDR1 as SGHTA and CDR2 as FQGTGA. V was cut by 7 bases and J by 6 bases, with 16 bases left in between. The CDR3 extends over 14 amino acids. CDR3 DNA: TGTGCCAGCACCAGCCGATTGGGAAGCAATGAGCAGTTCTTC. Encoded protein: CASTSRLGSNEQFF.

This sequence joins TRBV28 and TRBJ2-4; 13 positions agree with TRBD2. The CDR3 runs 18 residues. Germline V lookup: CDR1 MDHEN, CDR2 SYDVKM. The V segment lost 5 bases and the J segment 3 bases; nucleotides outside the gene matches: 10. Here the CDR3 reads CASSTFRTSGRSKNIQYF. The CDR3 region has the DNA TGTGCCAGCAGTACTTTCCGGACTAGCGGGAGAAGCAAAAACATTCAGTACTTC.

The chain has TRBV27 and TRBJ2-1; 8 nucleotides align to TRBD2. Germline CDR1 is MNHEY and CDR2 is SMNVEV (reference sequence). Unmatched junction bases numbered 8, after V lost 8 bases and J lost 2 bases. CDR3 length equals 15 residues. The CDR3 nucleotides read TGTGCCAGCCACCGGGGGGGCCTTACCTACAATGAGCAGTTCTTC. Translation: CASHRGGLTYNEQFF.

This chain connects TRBV28 to TRBJ1-5, with 9 bases matching TRBD1. V lost 6 bases, J lost 6 bases, and 9 bases stayed unmatched. The germline gives CDR1 MDHEN, CDR2 SYDVKM. This CDR3 is 15 amino acids long. The CDR3 sequence is CASRRDRVPGQPQHF. CDR3 nucleotides: TGTGCCAGCAGGCGGGACAGGGTTCCGGGTCAGCCCCAGCATTTT.

This chain joins TRBV28 and TRBJ1-3, with 9 bases lining up with TRBD1. The J segment lost 3 bases and the V segment lost 6 bases, leaving 12 bases of the junction unmatched. The CDR3 loop spans 17 amino acids. CDR1 MDHEN and CDR2 SYDVKM come from the germline V gene. Here the CDR3 DNA reads TGTGCCAGCAGATTACAGGGGGCGCAAGGATTTGGAAACACCATATATTTT. Amino acid sequence: CASRLQGAQGFGNTIYF.

The genes are TRBV11-2 and TRBJ2-7, with 7 positions matching TRBD2. The CDR3 totals 15 residues. The ends lost 5 bases at V and 0 bases at J; junction bases unmatched: 7. The germline gives CDR1 SGHAT, CDR2 FQNNGV. CDR3: CASSPSGAISYEQYF. In nucleotides, the CDR3 is TGTGCCAGCAGCCCAAGCGGGGCGATCTCCTACGAGCAGTACTTC. The complete variable domain, with remaining parts taken from reference TRBV11-2 and TRBJ2-7, reads EAGVAQSPRYKIIEKRQSVAFWCNPISGHATLYWYQQILGQGPKLLIQFQNNGVVDDSQLPKDRFSAERLKGVDSTLKIQPAKLEDSAVYLCASSPSGAISYEQYFGPGTRLTVT.

Comment on this clone: The junction does not match germline at one end; this may be a read error. V gene TRBV7-8 combines with J gene TRBJ2-2; 11 nucleotides align to TRBD2. The CDR3 is 14 amino acids. The V gene's germline CDR1 is SGHVS and CDR2 FQNEAQ. The CDR3 DNA reads as TGTGCCAGCAGCCTAGCGGGAGGCACCGGGGAGCTGTTTTTT. Residues: CASSLAGGTGELFF.

The rearrangement links TRBV28 to TRBJ2-3, with D uncertain. The CDR3 has 13 residues. Per germline, CDR1 MDHEN and CDR2 SYDVKM. Trimming removed 6 bases from V and 1 base from J, with 8 bases in between. The CDR3 DNA follows: TGTGCCAGCAGCCGGGCCCGCACAGATACGCAGTATTTT. It yields the protein CASSRARTDTQYF.

The chain couples TRBV28 to TRBJ1-3; 9 nucleotides line up with TRBD1. Germline loops: CDR1 MDHEN, CDR2 SYDVKM. The CDR3 consists of 15 residues. The V and J ends lost 3 bases and 11 bases, in that order; junction bases with no gene match: 11. CDR3 coding DNA: TGTGCCAGCAGTTTTGAGGGACAGGGCCCCGGGGCCATATATTTT. This gives the protein CASSFEGQGPGAIYF.

The chain has TRBV28 and TRBJ2-2; D is uncertain. The V end was cut by 9 bases, the J end by 3 bases, with 20 bases between. CDR1 MDHEN and CDR2 SYDVKM come from the germline V gene. The CDR3 contains 16 residues. CDR3 region: CARIKPNLPDTGELFF. CDR3 in DNA: TGTGCCAGGATAAAACCGAACCTACCGGACACCGGGGAGCTGTTTTTT.

The chain combines TRBV5-1 with TRBJ2-2; TRBD2 matches at 11 bases. The germline CDR1 and CDR2 sequences are SGHRS and YFSETQ. V lost 2 bases to trimming and J lost 6 bases; unmatched junction nucleotides: 6. The CDR3 runs to 16 residues. CDR3 region: CASSLNPTSGAGELFF. DNA for the CDR3: TGCGCCAGCAGCTTAAACCCGACTAGCGGGGCCGGGGAGCTGTTTTTT. The entire variable domain, with the rest obtained from reference TRBV5-1 and TRBJ2-2, is as follows: KAGVTQTPRYLIKTRGQQVTLSCSPISGHRSVSWYQQTPGQGLQFLFEYFSETQRNKGNFPGRFSGRQFSNSRSEMNVSTLELGDSALYLCASSLNPTSGAGELFFGEGSRLTVL.

DNA of the CDR3: TGTGCCAGCGCGGTAGCGGGACCCCCCGAGCAGTTCTTC. It translates to CASAVAGPPEQFF. V usage is TRBV12-3 or TRBV12-4 and J usage is TRBJ2-1, with 8 nucleotides matching TRBD2. V shed 8 bases and J 10 bases; nucleotides not matched to a gene: 10. The CDR3 sequence is 13 residues long.

The chain is built from TRBV3-1 (or the pseudogene TRBV3-2) and TRBJ2-2, with 9 bases lining up with TRBD2. The CDR3 consists of 17 residues. V trimming: 5 bases; J trimming: 1 base; junction bases outside the gene matches: 8. Germline V CDR1 and CDR2: LGHDT, YNNKEL (reference sequence). The CDR3 loop reads CASSSPGREGNTGELFF. CDR3 sequence (DNA): TGTGCCAGCAGCTCCCCTGGGCGGGAGGGGAACACCGGGGAGCTGTTTTTT.

The chain recombines TRBV19 with TRBJ1-3; weak D call: TRBD1 (5 bases). This CDR3 has 15 residues. V lost 5 bases and J 0 bases, leaving 11 bases between the germline ends. Germline V gives CDR1 LNHDA, CDR2 SQIVND (reference sequence). CDR3 in amino acids: CASSSREPSGNTIYF. The CDR3 DNA sequence: TGTGCCAGTAGTTCCAGGGAACCCTCTGGAAACACCATATATTTT. Drawing the rest from reference TRBV19 and TRBJ1-3, the complete variable domain is DGGITQSPKYLFRKEGQNVTLSCEQNLNHDAMYWYRQDPGQGLRLIYYSQIVNDFQKGDIAEGYSVSREKKESFPLTVTSAQKNPTAFYLCASSSREPSGNTIYFGEGSWLTVV.

The chain employs TRBV11-1 and TRBJ2-7, with D unclear. The CDR3 is 12 residues long. CDR1 and CDR2 (germline): SGHAT, FQDESV (reference sequence). V gave up 5 bases and J gave up 0 bases, with 5 bases separating them. This CDR3 is CASSEASYEQYF. The CDR3 DNA reads TGTGCCAGCAGCGAAGCCTCCTACGAGCAGTACTTC.

The chain is built from TRBV30 and TRBJ2-2, with D perhaps TRBD1 or TRBD2 (6 bases each). Germline V gene data show CDR1 as GTSNPN and CDR2 as SVGIG (reference sequence). V lost 4 bases to trimming and J lost 3 bases, with 12 bases between them. This CDR3 is 14 amino acids long. As DNA, the CDR3 is TGTGCCTGGAAAGGGGGGTATTACACCGGGGAGCTGTTTTTT. It specifies CAWKGGYYTGELFF.

This chain joins TRBV9 and TRBJ1-1; D is ambiguous. CDR1 is SGDLS, CDR2 YYNGEE, per germline. The CDR3 runs 15 residues. V was shortened by 0 bases and J by 5 bases, with 14 bases between the two germline ends. The CDR3 DNA follows: TGTGCCAGCAGCGTAGTGAGGACGATGGGGACTGAAGCTTTCTTT. Translated: CASSVVRTMGTEAFF.

For this clone: The same CDR3 is also encoded by other DNA sequences in this sample. The chain joins TRBV7-2 to TRBJ1-3, with D maybe TRBD1 (5 bases). The CDR3 sequence is 14 residues long. V lost 1 base and J 3 bases, leaving 7 bases between the germline ends. The V gene's germline CDR1 is SGHTA and CDR2 FQGNSA. CDR3 sequence (DNA): TGTGCCAGCAGCTTAGGTGGGGGTGGAAACACCATATATTTT. Translation gives CASSLGGGGNTIYF.

V gene TRBV3-1 (or the pseudogene TRBV3-2) combines with J gene TRBJ2-7, with D uncertain. Trimming removed 5 bases at V and 6 bases at J, with 11 bases between. Germline CDR1 reads LGHDT; CDR2 reads YNNKEL (reference sequence). The CDR3 length is 12 residues. In DNA, the CDR3 is TGTGCCAGCAGCGATCTAATGGGCGAGCAGTACTTC. This sequence encodes CASSDLMGEQYF.

Here the CDR3 reads CSVGAGQGGEQYF. CDR3 DNA: TGCAGCGTTGGGGCGGGGCAGGGCGGCGAGCAGTACTTC. The chain links TRBV29-1 to TRBJ2-7; a weak D match, TRBD2 (6 bases). The CDR3 contains 13 residues. Germline V gene data show CDR1 as SQVTM and CDR2 as ANQGSEA. The V end was cut by 4 bases, the J end by 6 bases, with 16 bases between.

The chain uses TRBV28 and TRBJ1-1; D may be TRBD1 (6 bases). Trimming took off 0 bases at V and 3 bases at J, with 14 bases between the two ends. CDR1 and CDR2 from the germline V gene are MDHEN and SYDVKM. The length of the CDR3 is 16 residues. The CDR3 sequence is CASSLWQGTLHTEAFF. The CDR3, as DNA: TGTGCCAGCAGTTTATGGCAGGGGACTTTACACACTGAAGCTTTCTTT.

The rearrangement links TRBV7-2 to TRBJ1-6; 7 positions match TRBD1. V trimming: 7 bases; J trimming: 6 bases; junction bases outside the gene matches: 6. Germline V lookup: CDR1 SGHTA, CDR2 FQGNSA. CDR3 length: 14 amino acids. Written as DNA, the CDR3 is TGTGCCAGCACCCGTGACAGGGCTAATTCACCCCTCCACTTT. Translating gives CASTRDRANSPLHF. The full variable domain, in which reference TRBV7-2 and TRBJ1-6 provide the parts outside the CDR3, is GAGVSQSPSNKVTEKGKDVELRCDPISGHTALYWYRQSLGQGLEFLIYFQGNSAPDKSGLPSDRFSAERTGGSVSTLTIQRTQQEDSAVYLCASTRDRANSPLHFGNGTRLTVT.

The genes are TRBV15 and TRBJ2-3; 9 bases are a match to TRBD1. The junction had 1 base not matched to a gene; V was cut back by 6 bases and J by 3 bases. CDR1 and CDR2 from the germline V gene are LNHNV and YYDKDF (reference sequence). This CDR3 region has 13 residues. For the CDR3, the DNA is TGTGCCACCAGGGGGACAGGGACAGATACGCAGTATTTT. This sequence encodes CATRGTGTDTQYF.

For the CDR3, the DNA is TGTGCCAGTGGAGTGATTTTCACAGATACGCAGTATTTT. Amino acids: CASGVIFTDTQYF. This sequence joins TRBV19 and TRBJ2-3; no clear D. Germline-derived CDR1 and CDR2 are LNHDA and SQIVND (reference sequence). V lost 8 bases and J 2 bases, leaving 11 bases between the germline ends. This CDR3 contains 13 residues.

The chain combines TRBV6-2 or TRBV6-3 with TRBJ1-2; D is undetermined. CDR3 length: 12 residues. The V end lost 5 bases, the J end lost 4 bases, and 8 bases lay between the germline ends. Germline-derived CDR1 and CDR2 are MNHEY and SVGEGT. The CDR3 loop reads CASSDGFYGYTF. The CDR3 DNA is TGTGCCAGCAGTGACGGGTTCTATGGCTACACCTTC.

With respect to this clone: Other DNA sequences of this sample code for an identical CDR3. This rearrangement joins TRBV3-1 (or the pseudogene TRBV3-2) to TRBJ2-7; D is uncertain. The CDR3 extends over 12 amino acids. V lost 1 base, J lost 2 bases, and 3 bases lay in between. Per germline, CDR1 LGHDT and CDR2 YNNKEL (reference sequence). CDR3 protein: CASSQVAYEQYF. The CDR3 coding sequence is TGTGCCAGCAGCCAAGTAGCCTACGAGCAGTACTTC.

The chain couples TRBV7-2 to TRBJ2-7; TRBD2 aligns across 12 bases. The CDR3 sequence is 16 residues long. V gave up 2 bases and J gave up 5 bases; unmatched junction bases: 7. Per germline, CDR1 SGHTA and CDR2 FQGNSA. For the CDR3, the DNA is TGTGCCAGCAGCTTACCCTTTCTAGCGGGAGGGAACGAGCAGTACTTC. Residues: CASSLPFLAGGNEQYF. Together with reference TRBV7-2 and TRBJ2-7, the CDR3 gives the full variable domain: GAGVSQSPSNKVTEKGKDVELRCDPISGHTALYWYRQSLGQGLEFLIYFQGNSAPDKSGLPSDRFSAERTGGSVSTLTIQRTQQEDSAVYLCASSLPFLAGGNEQYFGPGTRLTVT.